These T cell receptor beta chains were read from a single sample in a study of CD8 T cells in ankylosing spondylitis. TCRdb fed the 5' RACE reads into MiXCR, producing one record per CDR3 protein. The table shows tens of thousands of distinct CDR3 sequences, with 7.9% occurring only once. The specimen was blood. These receptors were taken from a male donor with ankylosing spondylitis or in good health (not recorded which). CDR3s include the opening cysteine and the closing phenylalanine or tryptophan.

cdr3_aa,j_call,v_call
CASSLGQGNYEQYF,TRBJ2-7,TRBV5-1
CASSPGTSGRITDTQYF,TRBJ2-3,TRBV2
CSGQGYNEQFF,TRBJ2-1,TRBV29-1
CASRGAREQFF,TRBJ2-1,TRBV28
CASSATGSLVSEQYF,TRBJ2-7,TRBV7-3
CASSSPGLGTEQFF,TRBJ2-1,TRBV7-9
CASSESQGWTDTQYF,TRBJ2-3,TRBV2
CASSSRISTDTQYF,TRBJ2-3,TRBV2
CASSLIQEGAYEQYF,TRBJ2-7,TRBV28
CASSSDSFGANVLTF,TRBJ2-6,TRBV5-1